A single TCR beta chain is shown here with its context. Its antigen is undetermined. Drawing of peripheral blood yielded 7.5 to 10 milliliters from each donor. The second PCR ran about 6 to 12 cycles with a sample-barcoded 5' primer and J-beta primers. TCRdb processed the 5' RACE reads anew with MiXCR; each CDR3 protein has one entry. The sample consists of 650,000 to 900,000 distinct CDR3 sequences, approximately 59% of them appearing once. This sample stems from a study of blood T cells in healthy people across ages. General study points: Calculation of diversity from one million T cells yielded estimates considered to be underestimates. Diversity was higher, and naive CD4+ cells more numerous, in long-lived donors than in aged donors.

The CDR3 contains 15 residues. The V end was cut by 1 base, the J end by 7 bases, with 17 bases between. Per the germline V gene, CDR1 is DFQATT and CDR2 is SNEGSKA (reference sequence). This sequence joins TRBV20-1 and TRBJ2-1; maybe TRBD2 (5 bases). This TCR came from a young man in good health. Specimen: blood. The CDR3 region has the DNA TGCAGTGCTAGAGCGTCCATAGGAGGAACAAATGAGCAGTTCTTC. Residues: CSARASIGGTNEQFF.